This record covers a single T cell receptor (beta chain). Antigen unknown. The record originates from a study of T cell therapy after organ transplantation. Study-wide results and caveats: Endogenous clonotypes not in therapy products appeared after therapy alongside transferred ones. Pretherapy CD8 clonality inversely correlated with its fold change after therapy. Minimal repertoire change after therapy followed marked pretherapy expansions in nonresponders. Poor CD8+ T cell yield may explain few expansions in nonresponders.

With 3 bases clipped from V and 2 bases from J, the junction kept 9 bases outside the gene matches. Germline loops: CDR1 SQVTM, CDR2 ANQGSEA. The CDR3 is made up of 15 amino acids. The method was immunoSEQ multiplex PCR; TCRdb's version includes in-frame clones alone and lacks a portion of them. The sample records approximately 20,000 clones, over 75% being singletons. Time point denoted: 4-8 weeks after completion of therapy. This specimen consisted of CD8+ T cells from blood, obtained after autologous CMV-specific T cell therapy. The receptor was derived from a human patient who had received a solid organ transplant and had CMV disease. Among the T cells, some may be from the graft donor. The chain is built from TRBV29-1 and TRBJ1-1, with TRBD1 identical over 7 bases. CDR3 protein: CSVDPQGQSNTEAFF. CDR3 nucleotide sequence: TGCAGCGTTGACCCACAGGGGCAGAGTAACACTGAAGCTTTCTTT.